The clone carrying this T cell receptor beta chain was found many times. Its antigen is not identified. TCRdb re-analysed the reads in MiXCR, keeping a single row per CDR3 protein. The data show around 130,000 distinct CDR3 sequences, with roughly 9% seen just once and about a tenth held by the top ten. Germline CDR1 SEHNR, CDR2 FQNEAQ (reference sequence). CDR3 length: 12 residues. V was shortened by 8 bases and J by 9 bases, with 11 bases between the two germline ends. The data originate from a study of T cell repertoires in cytomegalovirus infection. Study-wide points: The ex vivo response was dominated by HLA-C-restricted CMV-specific TCR beta clonotypes.

The receptor's source is a human donor in good health (CMV status not recorded). Some clones in this sample may be carry-over from other donors' samples. The chain links TRBV7-9 to TRBJ1-6; D remains ambiguous. Input material: PBMCs. DNA for the CDR3: TGTGCCAGCCGGGAGGGAGGTTCACCCCTCCACTTT. This codes for CASREGGSPLHF.